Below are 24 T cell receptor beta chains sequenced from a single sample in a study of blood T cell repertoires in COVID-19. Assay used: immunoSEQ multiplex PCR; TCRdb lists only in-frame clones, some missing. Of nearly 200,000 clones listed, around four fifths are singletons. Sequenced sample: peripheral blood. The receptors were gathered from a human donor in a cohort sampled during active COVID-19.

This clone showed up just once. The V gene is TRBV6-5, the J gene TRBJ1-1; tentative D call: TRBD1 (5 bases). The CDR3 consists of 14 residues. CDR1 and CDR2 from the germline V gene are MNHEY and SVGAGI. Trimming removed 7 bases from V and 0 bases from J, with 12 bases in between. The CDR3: CASTAGRLNTEAFF. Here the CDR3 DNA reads TGTGCCAGCACCGCGGGACGGTTGAACACTGAAGCTTTCTTT.

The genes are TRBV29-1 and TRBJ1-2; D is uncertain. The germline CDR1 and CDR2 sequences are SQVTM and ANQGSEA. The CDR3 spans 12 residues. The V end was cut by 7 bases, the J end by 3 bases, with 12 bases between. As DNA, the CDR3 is TGCAGCGGGGGATTTAATGACTATGGCTACACCTTC. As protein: CSGGFNDYGYTF.

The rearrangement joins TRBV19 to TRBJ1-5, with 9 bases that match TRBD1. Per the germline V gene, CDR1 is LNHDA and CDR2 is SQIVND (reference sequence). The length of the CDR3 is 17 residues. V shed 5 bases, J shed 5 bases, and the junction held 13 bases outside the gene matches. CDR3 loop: CASSLRPGTGWDQPQHF. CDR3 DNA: TGTGCCAGTAGTCTCCGTCCCGGGACAGGGTGGGATCAGCCCCAGCATTTT.

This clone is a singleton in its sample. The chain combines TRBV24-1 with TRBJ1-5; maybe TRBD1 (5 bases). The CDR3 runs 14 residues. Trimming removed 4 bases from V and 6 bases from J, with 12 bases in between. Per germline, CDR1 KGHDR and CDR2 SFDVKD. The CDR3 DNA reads TGTGCCACCAGTGACAACAGGCTTTTTCAGCCCCAGCATTTT. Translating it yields CATSDNRLFQPQHF.

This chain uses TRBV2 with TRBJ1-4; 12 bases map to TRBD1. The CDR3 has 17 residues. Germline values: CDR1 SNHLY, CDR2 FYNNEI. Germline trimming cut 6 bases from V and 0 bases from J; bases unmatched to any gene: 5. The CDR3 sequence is CASSGTGGPATNEKLFF. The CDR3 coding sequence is TGTGCCAGCAGCGGGACAGGGGGCCCCGCAACTAATGAAAAACTGTTTTTT.

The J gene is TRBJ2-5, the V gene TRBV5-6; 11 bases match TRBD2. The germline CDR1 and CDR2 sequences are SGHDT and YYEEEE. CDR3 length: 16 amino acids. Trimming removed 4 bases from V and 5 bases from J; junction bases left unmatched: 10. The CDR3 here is CASSLLASGGWETQYF. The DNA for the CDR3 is TGTGCCAGCAGCCTTTTGGCTAGCGGGGGGTGGGAGACCCAGTACTTC. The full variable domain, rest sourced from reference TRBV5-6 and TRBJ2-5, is DAGVTQSPTHLIKTRGQQVTLRCSPKSGHDTVSWYQQALGQGPQFIFQYYEEEERQRGNFPDRFSGHQFPNYSSELNVNALLLGDSALYLCASSLLASGGWETQYFGPGTRLLVL.

The CDR3 DNA sequence: TGTGCCAGCAGCTTATTAGGGGCAGGCAGCGGGGAGCTGTTTTTT. Amino acid sequence: CASSLLGAGSGELFF. The rearrangement joins TRBV11-2 to TRBJ2-2; TRBD1 is a possible D gene (5 bases). The CDR3 consists of 15 residues. Deletions cut 2 bases from V and 7 bases from J, with 14 bases between. CDR1 is SGHAT, CDR2 FQNNGV, per germline.

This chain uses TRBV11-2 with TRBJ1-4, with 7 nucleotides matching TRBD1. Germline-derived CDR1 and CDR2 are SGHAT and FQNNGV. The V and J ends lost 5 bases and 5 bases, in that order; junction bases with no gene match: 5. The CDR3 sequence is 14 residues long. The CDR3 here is CASSLGTVNEKLFF. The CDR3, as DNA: TGTGCCAGCAGCCTCGGGACAGTCAATGAAAAACTGTTTTTT.

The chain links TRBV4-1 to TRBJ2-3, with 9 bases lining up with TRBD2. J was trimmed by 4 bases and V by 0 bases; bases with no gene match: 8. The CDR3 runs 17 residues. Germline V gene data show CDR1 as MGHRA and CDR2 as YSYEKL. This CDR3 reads CASSQDRLAERSDTQYF. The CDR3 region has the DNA TGCGCCAGCAGCCAAGACCGACTAGCGGAGCGGTCAGATACGCAGTATTTT.

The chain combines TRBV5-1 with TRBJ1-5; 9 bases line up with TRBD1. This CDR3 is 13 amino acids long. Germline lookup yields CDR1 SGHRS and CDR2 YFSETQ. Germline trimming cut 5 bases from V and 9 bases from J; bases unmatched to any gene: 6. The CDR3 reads CASSREGQGPQHF. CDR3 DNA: TGCGCCAGCAGTAGGGAGGGACAGGGGCCCCAGCATTTT.

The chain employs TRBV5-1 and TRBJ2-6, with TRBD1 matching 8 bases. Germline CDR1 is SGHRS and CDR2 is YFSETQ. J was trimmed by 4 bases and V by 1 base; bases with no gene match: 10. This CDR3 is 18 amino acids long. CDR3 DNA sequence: TGCGCCAGCAGCTTGAGGACAGGGAGAAGTGCAGGGGCCAACGTCCTGACTTTC. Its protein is CASSLRTGRSAGANVLTF.

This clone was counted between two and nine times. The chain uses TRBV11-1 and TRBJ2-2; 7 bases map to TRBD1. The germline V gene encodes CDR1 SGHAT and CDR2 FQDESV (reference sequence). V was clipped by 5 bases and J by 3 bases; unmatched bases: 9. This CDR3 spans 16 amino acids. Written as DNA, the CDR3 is TGTGCCAGCAGCCTCACCGCTGACAGGGACACCGGGGAGCTGTTTTTT. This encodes CASSLTADRDTGELFF.

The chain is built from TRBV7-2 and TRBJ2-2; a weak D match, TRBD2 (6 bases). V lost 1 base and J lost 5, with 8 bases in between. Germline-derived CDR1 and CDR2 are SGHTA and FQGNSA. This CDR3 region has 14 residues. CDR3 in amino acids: CASSLGRGTGELFF. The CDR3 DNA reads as TGTGCCAGCAGCTTAGGGAGGGGAACCGGGGAGCTGTTTTTT.

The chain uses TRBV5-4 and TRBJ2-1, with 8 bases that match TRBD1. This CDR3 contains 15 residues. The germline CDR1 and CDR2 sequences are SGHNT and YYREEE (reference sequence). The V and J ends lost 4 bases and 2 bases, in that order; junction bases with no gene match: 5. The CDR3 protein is CASSRRTGPYNEQFF. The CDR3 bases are TGTGCCAGCAGCCGTCGGACAGGGCCCTACAATGAGCAGTTCTTC.

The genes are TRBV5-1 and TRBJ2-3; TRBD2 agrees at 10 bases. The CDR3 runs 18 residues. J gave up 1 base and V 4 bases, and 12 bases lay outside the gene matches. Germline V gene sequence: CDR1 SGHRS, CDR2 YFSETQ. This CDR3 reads CASSLSSGGLFRTDTQYF. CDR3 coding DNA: TGCGCCAGCAGCCTCTCTAGCGGGGGATTGTTTCGCACAGATACGCAGTATTTT.

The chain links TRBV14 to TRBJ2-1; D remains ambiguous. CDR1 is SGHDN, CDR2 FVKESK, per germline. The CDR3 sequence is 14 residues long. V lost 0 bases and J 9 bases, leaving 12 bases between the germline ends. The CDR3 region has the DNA TGTGCCAGCAGCCAAGAGGTGTCGGCGGCTGAGCAGTTCTTC. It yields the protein CASSQEVSAAEQFF.

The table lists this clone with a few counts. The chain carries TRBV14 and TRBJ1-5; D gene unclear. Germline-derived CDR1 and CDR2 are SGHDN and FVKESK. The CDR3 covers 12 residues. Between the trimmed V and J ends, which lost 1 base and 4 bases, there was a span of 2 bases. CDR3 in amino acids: CASSQANQPQHF. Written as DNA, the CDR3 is TGTGCCAGCAGCCAAGCTAATCAGCCCCAGCATTTT.

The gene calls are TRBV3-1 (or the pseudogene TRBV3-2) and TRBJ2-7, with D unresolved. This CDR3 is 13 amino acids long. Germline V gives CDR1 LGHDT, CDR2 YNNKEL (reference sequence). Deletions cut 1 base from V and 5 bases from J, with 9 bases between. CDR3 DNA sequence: TGTGCCAGCAGCCAAGTGAGCCGGGACGAGCAGTACTTC. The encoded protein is CASSQVSRDEQYF.

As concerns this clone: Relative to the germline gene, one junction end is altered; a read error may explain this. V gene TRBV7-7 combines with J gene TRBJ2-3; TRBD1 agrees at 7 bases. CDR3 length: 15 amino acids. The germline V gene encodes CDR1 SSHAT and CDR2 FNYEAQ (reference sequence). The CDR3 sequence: CASSLGGQHTDTQYF. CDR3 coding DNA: TGTGCTAGCAGCTTAGGGGGACAGCACACAGATACGCAGTATTTT.

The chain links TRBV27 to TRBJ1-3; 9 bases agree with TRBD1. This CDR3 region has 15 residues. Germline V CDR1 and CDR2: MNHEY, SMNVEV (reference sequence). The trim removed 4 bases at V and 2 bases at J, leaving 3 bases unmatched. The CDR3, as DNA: TGTGCCAGCAGTTCCGACAGGGGGACTGGAAACACCATATATTTT. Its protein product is CASSSDRGTGNTIYF.

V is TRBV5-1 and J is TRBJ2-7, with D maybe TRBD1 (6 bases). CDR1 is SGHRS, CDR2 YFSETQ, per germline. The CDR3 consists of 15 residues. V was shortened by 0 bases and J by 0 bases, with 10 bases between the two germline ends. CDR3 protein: CASSLEGVGSYEQYF. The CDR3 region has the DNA TGCGCCAGCAGCTTGGAGGGGGTTGGCTCCTACGAGCAGTACTTC.

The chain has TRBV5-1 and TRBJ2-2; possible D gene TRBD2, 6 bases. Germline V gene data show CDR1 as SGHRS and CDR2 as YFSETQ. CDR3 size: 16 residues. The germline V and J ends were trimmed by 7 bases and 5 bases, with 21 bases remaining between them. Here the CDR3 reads CASSAGGPIRTGELFF. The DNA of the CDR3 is TGCGCCAGCTCGGCCGGAGGGCCAATACGAACCGGGGAGCTGTTTTTT.

CDR3 nucleotide sequence: TGTGCCAGAGGACAGGGGAGCTACAATGAGCAGTTCTTC. Its protein product is CARGQGSYNEQFF. The chain employs TRBV21-1 and TRBJ2-1; the DNA was not used to check the table's D call, TRBD1. TRBV21-1 constitutes a pseudogene. The CDR3 extends over 13 amino acids.

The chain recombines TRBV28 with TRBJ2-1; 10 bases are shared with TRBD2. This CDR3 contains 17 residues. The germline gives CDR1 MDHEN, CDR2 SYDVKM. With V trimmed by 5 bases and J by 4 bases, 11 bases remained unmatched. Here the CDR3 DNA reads TGTGCCAGCAGTCGAACTAGCGGGATGGGTGGGTACAATGAGCAGTTCTTC. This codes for CASSRTSGMGGYNEQFF.